A single sample gave rise to the 9 T cell receptor beta chains below, sequenced in a study of blood T cell repertoires in COVID-19. Data came from immunoSEQ multiplex PCR; TCRdb stores just in-frame clones and leaves some out. The data show 60,000 to 75,000 clones, about 89% seen once. The sample taken for sequencing was peripheral blood. Receptors originate from a man aged 45-65 years with active COVID-19.

The CDR3 loop reads CASSSRQGTKNIQYF. CDR3 in DNA: TGTGCCAGCAGTTCGCGACAGGGGACCAAAAACATTCAGTACTTC. This sequence joins TRBV6-5 and TRBJ2-4; 8 bases fit TRBD1. Germline CDR1 and CDR2: MNHEY and SVGAGI. Trimming cost V 4 bases and J 2 bases; bases outside gene matches: 4. The CDR3 is made up of 15 amino acids.

The gene calls are TRBV4-1 and TRBJ1-1, with D hard to call. Looked up from germline, CDR1 is MGHRA and CDR2 is YSYEKL. The CDR3 loop spans 14 amino acids. The germline V and J ends were trimmed by 0 bases and 0 bases, with 5 bases remaining between them. The CDR3, as DNA: TGCGCCAGCAGCCAAGAATTCTTGAACACTGAAGCTTTCTTT. This codes for CASSQEFLNTEAFF.

There are a few counts of this clone. This chain joins TRBV7-2 and TRBJ2-3, with 10 bases that match TRBD2. V lost 2 bases to trimming and J lost 1 base; unmatched junction nucleotides: 9. Germline CDR1 SGHTA, CDR2 FQGNSA. The CDR3 contains 18 residues. The CDR3 is CASSLSLAGAPGTDTQYF. The CDR3 DNA is TGTGCCAGCAGCTTAAGTCTAGCGGGAGCACCCGGCACAGATACGCAGTATTTT.

This clone was recorded once. This sequence joins TRBV6-5 and TRBJ2-7, with 9 bases identical to TRBD1. The germline gives CDR1 MNHEY, CDR2 SVGAGI. This CDR3 contains 15 residues. Unmatched junction bases numbered 16, after V lost 9 bases and J lost 7 bases. CDR3 in amino acids: CASSAGTGFSGEQYF. The CDR3 coding sequence is TGTGCCAGTTCGGCCGGGACAGGGTTTTCGGGAGAGCAGTACTTC.

The V and J genes are TRBV7-9 and TRBJ2-1; the D gene is possibly TRBD1 (5 bases). Deletions cut 5 bases from V and 10 bases from J, with 15 bases between. The CDR3 totals 13 residues. Germline V lookup: CDR1 SEHNR, CDR2 FQNEAQ (reference sequence). CDR3 protein: CASSEKAGIEQFF. The CDR3 DNA follows: TGTGCCAGCAGCGAGAAGGCAGGGATAGAGCAGTTCTTC.

The rearrangement joins TRBV5-1 to TRBJ2-7, with 7 bases aligning to TRBD2. In germline, CDR1 is SGHRS, CDR2 YFSETQ. The trim removed 0 bases at V and 13 bases at J, leaving 13 bases unmatched. This CDR3 contains 14 residues. The CDR3 is CASSLESWSGIPYF. CDR3 bases: TGCGCCAGCAGCTTGGAGAGTTGGAGCGGGATACCTTACTTC. The entire variable domain, with the rest obtained from reference TRBV5-1 and TRBJ2-7, is as follows: KAGVTQTPRYLIKTRGQQVTLSCSPISGHRSVSWYQQTPGQGLQFLFEYFSETQRNKGNFPGRFSGRQFSNSRSEMNVSTLELGDSALYLCASSLESWSGIPYFGPGTRLTVT.

The chain recombines TRBV7-9 with TRBJ2-7, with D possibly TRBD2 on 6 matching bases. Germline CDR1 reads SEHNR; CDR2 reads FQNEAQ (reference sequence). The V end lost 5 bases, the J end lost 4 bases, and 18 bases lay between the germline ends. The CDR3 is 15 residues long. For the CDR3, the DNA is TGTGCCAGCAGCGGTGGGACTTCGGGGCTATACGAGCAGTACTTC. This translates into CASSGGTSGLYEQYF.

The chain uses TRBV4-3 and TRBJ1-2, with D possibly TRBD1 on 6 matching bases. With 4 bases removed from V and 6 bases from J, the gap between germline ends came to 18 bases. This CDR3 has 15 amino acids. Germline lookup yields CDR1 LGHNA and CDR2 YSLEER. The CDR3 region is CASSRLPVGGHGYTF. The CDR3 DNA is TGCGCCAGCAGCCGACTACCCGTCGGGGGGCATGGCTACACCTTC.

This clone occurred once. This chain joins TRBV6-2 or TRBV6-3 and TRBJ2-1; TRBD2 agrees at 8 bases. The J segment lost 0 bases and the V segment lost 2 bases, leaving 3 bases of the junction unmatched. From germline, CDR1 is MNHEY and CDR2 SVGEGT. This CDR3 contains 16 residues. The CDR3 protein is CASSYRRGDSYNEQFF. Here the CDR3 DNA reads TGTGCCAGCAGTTACAGGCGGGGGGACTCCTACAATGAGCAGTTCTTC.